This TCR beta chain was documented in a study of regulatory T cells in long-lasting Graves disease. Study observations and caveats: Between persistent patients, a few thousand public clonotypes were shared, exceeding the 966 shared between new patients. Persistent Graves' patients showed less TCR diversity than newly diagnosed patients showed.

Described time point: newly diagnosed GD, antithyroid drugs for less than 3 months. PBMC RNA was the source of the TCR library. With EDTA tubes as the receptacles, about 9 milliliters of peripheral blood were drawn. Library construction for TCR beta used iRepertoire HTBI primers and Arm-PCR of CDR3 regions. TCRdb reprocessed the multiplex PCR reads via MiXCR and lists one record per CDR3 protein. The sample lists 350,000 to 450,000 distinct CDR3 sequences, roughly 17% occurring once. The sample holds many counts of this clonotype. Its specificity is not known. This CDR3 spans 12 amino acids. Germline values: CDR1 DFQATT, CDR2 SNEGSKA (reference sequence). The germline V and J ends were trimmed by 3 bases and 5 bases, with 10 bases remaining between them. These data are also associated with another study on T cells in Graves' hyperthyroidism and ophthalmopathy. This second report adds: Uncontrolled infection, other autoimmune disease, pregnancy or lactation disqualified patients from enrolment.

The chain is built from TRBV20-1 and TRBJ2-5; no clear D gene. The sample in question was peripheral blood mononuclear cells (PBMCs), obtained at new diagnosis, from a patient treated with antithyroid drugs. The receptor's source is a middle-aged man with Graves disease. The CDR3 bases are TGCAGTGCTAGTGGAGTTGGGGAGACCCAGTACTTC. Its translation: CSASGVGETQYF.